The 19 T cell receptor beta chains presented below share a single source sample, sequenced in a study of blood T cell repertoires in COVID-19. Profiled with immunoSEQ multiplex PCR; TCRdb holds only in-frame clones, not every one. The table records hundreds of thousands of clones, about 80% of them present only once. Source material: peripheral blood. Every receptor here comes from a woman over 75 with acute or convalescent COVID-19.

The chain links TRBV5-6 to TRBJ1-1, with TRBD1 matching over 7 bases. Germline loops: CDR1 SGHDT, CDR2 YYEEEE. The CDR3 covers 13 residues. V was pared by 4 bases and J by 3 bases, with 3 bases of the junction left unmatched. The CDR3 loop reads CASSRGRDTEAFF. CDR3 DNA sequence: TGTGCCAGCAGCAGGGGGCGCGACACTGAAGCTTTCTTT.

This clone was seen a single time. The chain has TRBV2 and TRBJ2-7; D may be TRBD2 (5 bases). This CDR3 region has 14 residues. V lost 4 bases to trimming and J lost 0 bases, with 10 bases between them. Germline lookup yields CDR1 SNHLY and CDR2 FYNNEI. The CDR3 nucleotides read TGTGCCAGCAGTGTCGAGGGAATCTCCTACGAGCAGTACTTC. Translating gives CASSVEGISYEQYF.

The chain joins TRBV5-4 to TRBJ2-1, with TRBD2 matching over 7 bases. This CDR3 contains 11 residues. Germline V gene lookup returns CDR1 SGHNT and CDR2 YYREEE (reference sequence). The V segment lost 0 bases and the J segment 14 bases; nucleotides outside the gene matches: 2. For the CDR3, the DNA is TGTGCCAGCAGCTTGGATCGGGAGGAGTTCTTC. Translating it yields CASSLDREEFF.

This clone was counted a few times. The V gene is TRBV2, the J gene TRBJ1-2, with 9 bases that match TRBD1. The germline CDR1 and CDR2 sequences are SNHLY and FYNNEI. The CDR3 sequence is 19 residues long. The trim removed 3 bases at V and 4 bases at J, leaving 18 bases unmatched. CDR3 nucleotide sequence: TGTGCCAGCAGTGATGGCCCCGGGACAGGGTCGTATTGGGGCTATGGCTACACCTTC. Amino acids: CASSDGPGTGSYWGYGYTF. The full variable domain, with the rest looked up from reference TRBV2 and TRBJ1-2, is EPEVTQTPSHQVTQMGQEVILRCVPISNHLYFYWYRQILGQKVEFLVSFYNNEISEKSEIFDDQFSVERPDGSNFTLKIRSTKLEDSAMYFCASSDGPGTGSYWGYGYTFGSGTRLTVV.

This chain joins TRBV7-2 and TRBJ2-3; TRBD1 might be the D (8 bases). Looked up from germline, CDR1 is SGHTA and CDR2 is FQGNSA. Trimming removed 5 bases from V and 0 bases from J, with 15 bases in between. This CDR3 spans 16 amino acids. The CDR3, as DNA: TGTGCCAGCAGCATACAGGGGGGGCTGAGCACAGATACGCAGTATTTT. Protein product: CASSIQGGLSTDTQYF.

CDR3 DNA: TGTGCCAGCAGCCACTCTAGCGGGGGGCCCACAGATACGCAGTATTTT. Amino acid sequence: CASSHSSGGPTDTQYF. This chain links TRBV3-1 (or the pseudogene TRBV3-2) with TRBJ2-3; 11 positions agree with TRBD2. Germline V gene data show CDR1 as LGHDT and CDR2 as YNNKEL (reference sequence). Trimming at V came to 3 bases and at J to 2 bases, leaving 4 bases not matched to a gene. The CDR3 is 16 residues long.

The V gene is TRBV5-1, the J gene TRBJ1-2; TRBD1 might be the D (6 bases). The germline gives CDR1 SGHRS, CDR2 YFSETQ. This CDR3 spans 14 amino acids. The ends were cut back, 0 bases at V and 7 bases at J, with 13 bases in the middle. The CDR3 region is CASSLAGGEGGYTF. As DNA, the CDR3 is TGCGCCAGCAGCTTGGCGGGGGGCGAGGGTGGCTACACCTTC.

The chain combines TRBV5-1 with TRBJ1-1; D gene uncertain. Germline V lookup: CDR1 SGHRS, CDR2 YFSETQ. The CDR3 covers 14 residues. Trimming removed 6 bases at V and 1 base at J, with 13 bases between. CDR3 residues: CASILLPGNTEAFF. CDR3 DNA: TGCGCCAGCATCCTGCTCCCAGGGAACACTGAAGCTTTCTTT.

The sample holds one count of this clone. This chain uses TRBV5-1 with TRBJ1-2; 12 bases are a match to TRBD1. Germline loops: CDR1 SGHRS, CDR2 YFSETQ. Unmatched junction bases numbered 9, after V lost 5 bases and J lost 4 bases. The CDR3 loop spans 16 amino acids. The CDR3, as DNA: TGCGCCAGCAGTCAGGGACAGGGGGCGCGGGGCTATGGCTACACCTTC. Residues: CASSQGQGARGYGYTF.

The chain recombines TRBV7-2 with TRBJ2-3; 7 bases match TRBD2. This CDR3 is built from 15 residues. The germline V gene has CDR1 SGHTA and CDR2 FQGNSA. The junction had 2 bases not matched to a gene; V was cut back by 2 bases and J by 0 bases. CDR3 in amino acids: CASSLTRGSTDTQYF. For the CDR3, the DNA is TGTGCCAGCAGCTTAACGCGGGGGAGCACAGATACGCAGTATTTT.

V gene TRBV9 combines with J gene TRBJ2-1, with 7 bases matching TRBD1. Germline CDR1 SGDLS, CDR2 YYNGEE. The ends lost 4 bases at V and 0 bases at J; junction bases unmatched: 7. This CDR3 has 16 amino acids. As DNA, the CDR3 is TGTGCCAGCAGCTCCCGGGCAGGGGGCTCCTACAATGAGCAGTTCTTC. As protein: CASSSRAGGSYNEQFF.

The V and J genes are TRBV14 and TRBJ1-1; 8 bases agree with TRBD1. Germline V gene data show CDR1 as SGHDN and CDR2 as FVKESK. The CDR3 covers 12 residues. After removal of 4 bases from V and 10 bases from J, the junction contained 5 bases not matched to a gene. The CDR3 is CASSPRQGTAFF. In DNA, the CDR3 is TGTGCCAGCAGCCCCCGACAGGGGACAGCTTTCTTT.

The chain recombines TRBV11-3 with TRBJ2-1, with 11 bases aligning to TRBD2. The V segment lost 0 bases and the J segment 4 bases; nucleotides outside the gene matches: 2. CDR3 size: 16 residues. Germline CDR1 and CDR2: SGHNT and YENEEA. The CDR3 DNA follows: TGTGCCAGCAGCTTAGAAGGGACTAGCGGATACAATGAGCAGTTCTTC. This codes for CASSLEGTSGYNEQFF.

The chain carries TRBV19 and TRBJ1-2, with TRBD1 matching 7 bases. Germline CDR1 is LNHDA and CDR2 is SQIVND (reference sequence). J was trimmed by 4 bases and V by 9 bases; bases with no gene match: 14. The CDR3 spans 15 residues. CDR3 loop: CASYKTGSTPYGYTF. The CDR3 nucleotides read TGTGCCAGCTATAAGACAGGGAGTACCCCCTATGGCTACACCTTC.

The V call is TRBV18, the J call TRBJ2-7; TRBD2 agrees at 7 bases. Germline CDR1 KGHSH, CDR2 LQKENI. Trimming removed 3 bases from V and 2 bases from J; junction bases left unmatched: 7. This CDR3 comprises 15 residues. CDR3 amino acids: CASSPERTSTYEQYF. DNA of the CDR3: TGTGCCAGCTCACCTGAGCGGACTAGTACCTACGAGCAGTACTTC. The whole variable domain, filled in from reference TRBV18 and TRBJ2-7, reads NAGVMQNPRHLVRRRGQEARLRCSPMKGHSHVYWYRQLPEEGLKFMVYLQKENIIDESGMPKERFSAEFPKEGPSILRIQQVVRGDSAAYFCASSPERTSTYEQYFGPGTRLTVT.

The genes are TRBV28 and TRBJ2-1; 10 bases match TRBD2. Germline V gene lookup returns CDR1 MDHEN and CDR2 SYDVKM. After removal of 8 bases from V and 4 bases from J, the junction contained 11 bases not matched to a gene. The CDR3 sequence is 16 residues long. The CDR3 region has the DNA TGTGCCAGCTCATCCCCCCTAGCGGGAGCTTACAATGAGCAGTTCTTC. Its translation: CASSSPLAGAYNEQFF.

This sequence joins TRBV7-2 and TRBJ1-2; D unresolved. Germline V CDR1 and CDR2: SGHTA, FQGNSA. CDR3 size: 13 residues. Trimming stripped 1 base from V and 5 bases from J, with 8 bases between. The CDR3 protein is CASSLVAYYGYTF. DNA for the CDR3: TGTGCCAGCAGCTTAGTAGCGTATTATGGCTACACCTTC.

V and J are TRBV4-1 and TRBJ1-3; tentative D call: TRBD1 (5 bases). This CDR3 is built from 17 residues. Looked up from germline, CDR1 is MGHRA and CDR2 is YSYEKL. Trimming cost V 0 bases and J 0 bases, with 12 bases left between them. The chain's CDR3 is CASSQDVGRDSGNTIYF. In DNA form, the CDR3 reads TGCGCCAGCAGCCAAGATGTCGGCAGGGACTCTGGAAACACCATATATTTT.

The rearrangement uses TRBV3-1 (or the pseudogene TRBV3-2) and TRBJ2-3; 14 bases are a match to TRBD2. The CDR3 sequence is 15 residues long. CDR1 and CDR2 (germline): LGHDT, YNNKEL (reference sequence). The J segment lost 5 bases and the V segment lost 6 bases, leaving 4 bases of the junction unmatched. The CDR3 loop reads CASRSGLAGVDTQYF. The CDR3 nucleotides are TGTGCCAGCAGATCGGGACTAGCGGGAGTAGATACGCAGTATTTT.